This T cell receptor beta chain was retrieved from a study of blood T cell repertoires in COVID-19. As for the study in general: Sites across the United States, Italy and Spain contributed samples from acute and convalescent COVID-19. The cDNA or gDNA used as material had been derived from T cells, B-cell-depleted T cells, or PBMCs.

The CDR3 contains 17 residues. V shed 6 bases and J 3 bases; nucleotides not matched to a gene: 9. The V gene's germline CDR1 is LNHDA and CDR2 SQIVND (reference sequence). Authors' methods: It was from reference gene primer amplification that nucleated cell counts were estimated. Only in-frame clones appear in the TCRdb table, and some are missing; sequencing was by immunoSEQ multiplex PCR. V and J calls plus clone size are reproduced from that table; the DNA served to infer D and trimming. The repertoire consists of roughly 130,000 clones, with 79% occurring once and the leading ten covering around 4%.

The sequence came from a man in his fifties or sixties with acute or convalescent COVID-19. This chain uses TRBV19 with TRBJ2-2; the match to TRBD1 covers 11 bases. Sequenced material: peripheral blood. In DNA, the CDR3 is TGTGCCAGTAGCCACCTGTGGACAGGGGGCTACACCGGGGAGCTGTTTTTT. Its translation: CASSHLWTGGYTGELFF.